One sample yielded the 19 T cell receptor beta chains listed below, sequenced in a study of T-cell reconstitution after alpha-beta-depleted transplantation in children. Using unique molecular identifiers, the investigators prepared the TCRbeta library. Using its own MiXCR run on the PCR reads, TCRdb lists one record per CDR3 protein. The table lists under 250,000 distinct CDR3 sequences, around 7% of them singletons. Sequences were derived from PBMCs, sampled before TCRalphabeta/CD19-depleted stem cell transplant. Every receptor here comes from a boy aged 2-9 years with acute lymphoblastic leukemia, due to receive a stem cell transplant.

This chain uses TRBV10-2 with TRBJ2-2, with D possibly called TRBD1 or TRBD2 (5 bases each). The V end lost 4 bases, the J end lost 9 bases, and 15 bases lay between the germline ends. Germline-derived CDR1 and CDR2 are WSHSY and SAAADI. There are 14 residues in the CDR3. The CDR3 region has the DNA TGCGCCAGCAGTGGGGGGAATACGATCCGGGAGCTGTTTTTT. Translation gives CASSGGNTIRELFF.

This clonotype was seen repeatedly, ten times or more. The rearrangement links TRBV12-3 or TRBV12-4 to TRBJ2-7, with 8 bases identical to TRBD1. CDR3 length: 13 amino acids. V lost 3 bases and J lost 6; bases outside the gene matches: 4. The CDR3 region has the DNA TGTGCCAGCAGTTTCCGGCAGGGGGCCGAGCAGTACTTC. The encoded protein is CASSFRQGAEQYF.

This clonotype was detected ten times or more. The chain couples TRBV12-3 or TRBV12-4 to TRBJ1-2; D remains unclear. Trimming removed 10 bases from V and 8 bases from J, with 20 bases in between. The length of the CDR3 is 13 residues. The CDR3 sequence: CATSPVGVHGYTF. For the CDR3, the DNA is TGTGCCACCTCGCCCGTTGGAGTCCACGGCTACACCTTC.

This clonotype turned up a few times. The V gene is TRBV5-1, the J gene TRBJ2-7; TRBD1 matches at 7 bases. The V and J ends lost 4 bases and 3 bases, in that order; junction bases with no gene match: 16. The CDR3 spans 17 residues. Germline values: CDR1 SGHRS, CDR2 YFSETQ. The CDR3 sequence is CASSPDGTVLLFYEQYF. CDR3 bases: TGCGCCAGCAGCCCGGATGGGACAGTCCTCTTATTCTACGAGCAGTACTTC.

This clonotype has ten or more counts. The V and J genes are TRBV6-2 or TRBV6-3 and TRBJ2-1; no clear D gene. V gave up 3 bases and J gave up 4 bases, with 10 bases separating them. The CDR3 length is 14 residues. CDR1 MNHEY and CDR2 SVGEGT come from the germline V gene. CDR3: CASSYRPVYNEQFF. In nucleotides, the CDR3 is TGTGCCAGCAGTTATCGTCCGGTTTACAATGAGCAGTTCTTC.

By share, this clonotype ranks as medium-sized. The CDR3 sequence: CASNQGRTETQYF. The DNA of the CDR3 is TGTGCCAGTAACCAGGGTAGGACGGAGACCCAGTACTTC. The rearrangement joins TRBV19 to TRBJ2-5; possibly TRBD1 for D (5 bases). The germline V and J ends were trimmed by 7 bases and 5 bases, with 14 bases remaining between them. Germline CDR1 LNHDA, CDR2 SQIVND (reference sequence). CDR3 size: 13 residues. Full variable domain (remainder filled in from reference TRBV19 and TRBJ2-5): DGGITQSPKYLFRKEGQNVTLSCEQNLNHDAMYWYRQDPGQGLRLIYYSQIVNDFQKGDIAEGYSVSREKKESFPLTVTSAQKNPTAFYLCASNQGRTETQYFGPGTRLLVL.

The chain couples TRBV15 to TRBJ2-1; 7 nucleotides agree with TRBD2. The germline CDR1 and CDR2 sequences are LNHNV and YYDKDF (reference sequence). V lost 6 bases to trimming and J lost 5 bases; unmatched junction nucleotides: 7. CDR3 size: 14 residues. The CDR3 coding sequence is TGTGCCACCAGTGGCGGGAGAGCCCACAATGAGCAGTTCTTC. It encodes CATSGGRAHNEQFF.

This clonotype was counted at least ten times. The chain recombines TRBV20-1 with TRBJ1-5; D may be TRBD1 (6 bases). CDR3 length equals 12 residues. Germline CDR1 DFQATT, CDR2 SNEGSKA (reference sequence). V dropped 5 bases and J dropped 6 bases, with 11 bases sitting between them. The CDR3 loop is CSARQDTQPQHF. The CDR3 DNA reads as TGCAGTGCTCGACAGGATACTCAGCCCCAGCATTTT.

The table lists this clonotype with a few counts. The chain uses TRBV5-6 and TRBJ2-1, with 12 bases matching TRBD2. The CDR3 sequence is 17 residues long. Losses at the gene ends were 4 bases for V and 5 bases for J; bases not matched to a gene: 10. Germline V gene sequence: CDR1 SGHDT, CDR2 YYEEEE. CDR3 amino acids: CASSQPLAGGWDNEQFF. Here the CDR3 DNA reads TGTGCCAGCAGCCAACCCCTAGCGGGAGGGTGGGACAATGAGCAGTTCTTC.

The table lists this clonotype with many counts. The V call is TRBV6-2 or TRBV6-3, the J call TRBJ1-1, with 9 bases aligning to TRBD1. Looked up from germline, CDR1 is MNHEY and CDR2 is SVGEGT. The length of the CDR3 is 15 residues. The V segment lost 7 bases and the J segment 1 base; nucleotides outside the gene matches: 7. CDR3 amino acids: CASKPGTGRNTEAFF. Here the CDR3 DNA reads TGTGCCAGCAAGCCAGGGACAGGGAGGAACACTGAAGCTTTCTTT.

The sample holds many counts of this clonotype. CDR3 sequence (DNA): TGTGCCAGCAGCTCGCGGGTCTACGAGCAGTACTTC. It is translated as CASSSRVYEQYF. The chain employs TRBV11-2 and TRBJ2-7; maybe TRBD2 (5 bases). The CDR3 totals 12 residues. In germline, CDR1 is SGHAT, CDR2 FQNNGV. Trimming took off 4 bases at V and 3 bases at J, with 7 bases between the two ends.

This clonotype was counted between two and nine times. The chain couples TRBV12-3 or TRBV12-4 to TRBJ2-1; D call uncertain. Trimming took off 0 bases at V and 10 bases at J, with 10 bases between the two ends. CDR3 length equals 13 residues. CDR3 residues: CASSLAVRREQFF. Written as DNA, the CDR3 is TGTGCCAGCAGTTTAGCGGTCCGGCGGGAGCAGTTCTTC.

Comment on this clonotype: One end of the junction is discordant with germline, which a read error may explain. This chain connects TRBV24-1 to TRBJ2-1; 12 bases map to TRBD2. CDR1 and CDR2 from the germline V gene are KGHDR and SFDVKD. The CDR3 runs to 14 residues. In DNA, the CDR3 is TGTGGCACCTGTGATTTGACTAGCGGGAGTAAAAAGTTCTTC. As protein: CGTCDLTSGSKKFF.

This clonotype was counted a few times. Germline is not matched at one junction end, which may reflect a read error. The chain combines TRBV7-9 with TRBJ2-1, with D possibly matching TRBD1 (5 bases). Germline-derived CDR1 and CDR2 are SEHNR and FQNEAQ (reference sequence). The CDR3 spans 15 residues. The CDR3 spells CANSLQGSSYNEQFF. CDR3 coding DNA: TGTGCCAACAGCCTTCAGGGAAGCTCCTACAATGAGCAGTTCTTC.

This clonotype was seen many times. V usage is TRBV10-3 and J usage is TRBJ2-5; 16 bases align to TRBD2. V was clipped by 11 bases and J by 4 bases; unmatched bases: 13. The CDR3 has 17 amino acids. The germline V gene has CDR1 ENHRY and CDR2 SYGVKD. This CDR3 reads CAVRPGLAGGGRETQYF. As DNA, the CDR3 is TGTGCCGTACGCCCGGGACTAGCGGGAGGGGGACGAGAGACCCAGTACTTC.

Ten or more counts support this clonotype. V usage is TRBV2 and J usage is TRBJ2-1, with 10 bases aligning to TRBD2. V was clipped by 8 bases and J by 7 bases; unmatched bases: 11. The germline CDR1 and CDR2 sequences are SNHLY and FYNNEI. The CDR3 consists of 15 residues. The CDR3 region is CASHRSGGAGNEQFF. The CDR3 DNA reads TGTGCCAGCCACAGGAGCGGGGGGGCAGGGAATGAGCAGTTCTTC.

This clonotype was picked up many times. CDR3 DNA: TGTGCCAGCAGCTTAGAGGGCGAAAATTCACCCCTCCACTTT. Residues: CASSLEGENSPLHF. J is TRBJ1-6 and V is TRBV7-6, with D unresolved. Germline V gene sequence: CDR1 SGHVS, CDR2 FNYEAQ. Deletions cut 1 base from V and 7 bases from J, with 8 bases between. The CDR3 length is 14 residues.

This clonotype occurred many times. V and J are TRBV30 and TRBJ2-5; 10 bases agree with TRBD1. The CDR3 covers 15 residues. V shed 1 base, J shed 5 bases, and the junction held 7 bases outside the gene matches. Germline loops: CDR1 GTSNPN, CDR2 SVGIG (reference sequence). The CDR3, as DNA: TGTGCCTGGAGTGCTTCGACAGGGGGCTGGGAGACCCAGTACTTC. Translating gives CAWSASTGGWETQYF.

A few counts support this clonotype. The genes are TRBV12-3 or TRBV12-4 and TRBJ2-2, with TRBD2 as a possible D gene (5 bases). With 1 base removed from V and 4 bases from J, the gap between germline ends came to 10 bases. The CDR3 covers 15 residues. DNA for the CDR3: TGTGCCAGCAGTTTAGGAGCCGCGGGCACCGGGGAGCTGTTTTTT. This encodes CASSLGAAGTGELFF.